This TCR beta chain came from a study of T-cell memory formation after mild COVID-19. Looking at the study overall: The two donors had largely donor-specific TCR clusters.

CDR3 length equals 14 residues. Germline V gene sequence: CDR1 LGHDT, CDR2 YNNKEL (reference sequence). As for this clonotype: One end of the junction varies from germline; a read error may be responsible.

The authors produced TCR alpha and TCR beta cDNA libraries with sample barcodes and UMIs by 5'RACE using constant-segment primers. TCRdb re-called the 5' RACE reads with MiXCR, one entry per CDR3 protein. The sample lists 150,000 to 200,000 distinct CDR3 sequences, around 30% occurring once. The specimen was PBMCs or a T cell subset sorted from them (not recorded which). The chain uses TRBV3-1 and TRBJ1-1; D is ambiguous. This receptor was taken from an adult woman who had mild COVID-19 (a few samples of this study predate the infection). Cell type and time point are not known. The CDR3 is CDSSPEGVNTEAFF. The CDR3 region has the DNA TGTGACAGCAGCCCCGAAGGAGTGAACACTGAAGCTTTCTTT.